This passage covers 16 T cell receptor beta chains from one sample sequenced in a study of CD8 T cells in ankylosing spondylitis. TCRdb analysed the 5' RACE reads with MiXCR anew, one entry per CDR3 protein. The table shows hundreds of thousands of distinct CDR3 sequences, with 15% to 20% occurring only once. The material sequenced was blood, either unsorted or a sorted T cell fraction (not recorded which). The receptors shown here come from a male donor with ankylosing spondylitis or in good health (not recorded which).

This clonotype has ten or more counts. The J gene is TRBJ2-3, the V gene TRBV28; TRBD2 matches 11 bases. The CDR3 extends over 16 amino acids. Germline values: CDR1 MDHEN, CDR2 SYDVKM. J lost 0 bases, V lost 6 bases, and 5 bases had no gene match. The CDR3 DNA follows: TGTGCCAGCAGCCCGCGACTAGCGGGAAGCACAGATACGCAGTATTTT. This codes for CASSPRLAGSTDTQYF.

This clonotype appeared a few times. V gene TRBV27 combines with J gene TRBJ2-1; D call uncertain. Per the germline V gene, CDR1 is MNHEY and CDR2 is SMNVEV (reference sequence). Between the trimmed V and J ends, which lost 6 bases and 4 bases, there was a span of 13 bases. The length of the CDR3 is 14 residues. The CDR3 DNA reads as TGTGCCAGCAGCGGCTCGCCGAGGTACAATGAGCAGTTCTTC. It specifies CASSGSPRYNEQFF.

This clonotype was recorded many times. This chain uses TRBV5-6 with TRBJ2-5; the D is unclear. With 0 bases removed from V and 3 bases from J, the gap between germline ends came to 9 bases. The CDR3 contains 14 residues. The V gene's germline CDR1 is SGHDT and CDR2 YYEEEE. The DNA for the CDR3 is TGTGCCAGCAGCTTGGGGTCACACAAAGAGACCCAGTACTTC. Translating gives CASSLGSHKETQYF.

V gene TRBV5-1 combines with J gene TRBJ2-2, with D perhaps matching TRBD1 (6 bases). Trimming shortened V by 1 base and J by 3 bases, and 10 bases separated the two germline ends. Per germline, CDR1 SGHRS and CDR2 YFSETQ. This CDR3 has 15 amino acids. This CDR3 is CASSLIGGDTGELFF. CDR3 sequence (DNA): TGCGCCAGCAGCTTGATAGGGGGAGACACCGGGGAGCTGTTTTTT. Looking up the rest from reference TRBV5-1 and TRBJ2-2 gives the full variable domain: KAGVTQTPRYLIKTRGQQVTLSCSPISGHRSVSWYQQTPGQGLQFLFEYFSETQRNKGNFPGRFSGRQFSNSRSEMNVSTLELGDSALYLCASSLIGGDTGELFFGEGSRLTVL.

In its sample, this clonotype was seen a few times. This sequence joins TRBV12-3 or TRBV12-4 and TRBJ2-2; possibly TRBD1 for D (6 bases). This CDR3 comprises 14 residues. Trimming removed 6 bases from V and 6 bases from J, with 14 bases in between. The CDR3 nucleotides read TGTGCCAGCAGCCCTTTAGGGGGTCCCGGGGAGCTGTTTTTT. Its translation: CASSPLGGPGELFF.

This clonotype has just a few counts. The V and J genes are TRBV20-1 and TRBJ2-3, with 10 bases matching TRBD2. CDR3 size: 15 residues. V was clipped by 6 bases and J by 4 bases; unmatched bases: 10. Germline assignment: CDR1 DFQATT and CDR2 SNEGSKA (reference sequence). The CDR3 nucleotides are TGCAGTGCGCCACCGGCTAGCGGGAGAGCAGATACGCAGTATTTT. This codes for CSAPPASGRADTQYF.

The chain joins TRBV5-1 to TRBJ2-3, with D hard to call. The length of the CDR3 is 14 residues. The germline V gene has CDR1 SGHRS and CDR2 YFSETQ. V was trimmed by 0 bases and J by 2 bases, leaving 7 bases between them. This chain's CDR3 is CASSLGSATDTQYF. CDR3 in DNA: TGCGCCAGCAGCTTGGGGTCCGCCACAGATACGCAGTATTTT.

The J gene is TRBJ2-5, the V gene TRBV7-2, with a possible D match to TRBD2 (6 bases). Trimming shortened V by 0 bases and J by 5 bases, and 10 bases separated the two germline ends. The CDR3 spans 14 residues. The germline V gene encodes CDR1 SGHTA and CDR2 FQGNSA. CDR3 in amino acids: CASSLARGGETQYF. CDR3 DNA sequence: TGTGCCAGCAGCTTAGCGCGGGGTGGGGAGACCCAGTACTTC.

This clonotype was picked up many times. The V and J genes are TRBV10-3 and TRBJ1-1, with D perhaps TRBD1 (5 bases). Trimming cost V 0 bases and J 4 bases, with 9 bases left between them. Germline-derived CDR1 and CDR2 are ENHRY and SYGVKD. This CDR3 contains 14 residues. The CDR3 DNA is TGTGCCATCAGTGAGTCGGTGGGGGGCACTGAAGCTTTCTTT. Translating gives CAISESVGGTEAFF.

This clonotype was seen a few times. The gene calls are TRBV27 and TRBJ1-1; unclear D gene. The CDR3 totals 13 residues. V was trimmed by 7 bases and J by 4 bases, leaving 13 bases between them. Germline CDR1 MNHEY, CDR2 SMNVEV (reference sequence). The CDR3: CASTSRQGTEAFF. Here the CDR3 DNA reads TGTGCCAGCACCAGCCGCCAAGGCACTGAAGCTTTCTTT.

This sequence joins TRBV12-3 or TRBV12-4 and TRBJ2-3; 7 bases align to TRBD1. The CDR3 has 17 amino acids. The V and J ends lost 3 bases and 0 bases, in that order; junction bases with no gene match: 9. The CDR3 nucleotides are TGTGCCAGCAGTTTTCCCCCAGGGGGTTCTAGCACAGATACGCAGTATTTT. Protein product: CASSFPPGGSSTDTQYF.

This clonotype has more than one count but fewer than ten. V gene TRBV20-1 combines with J gene TRBJ2-2; D may match TRBD1 or TRBD2 (5 bases each). This CDR3 region has 15 residues. Trimming took 0 bases from V and 6 from J, leaving 14 bases between them. Looked up from germline, CDR1 is DFQATT and CDR2 is SNEGSKA (reference sequence). The CDR3 DNA reads as TGCAGTGCTAGAGATAATGGGGGTCGGTCCGGGGAGCTGTTTTTT. This gives the protein CSARDNGGRSGELFF.

The rearrangement links TRBV15 to TRBJ2-3, with no clear D. The germline V gene has CDR1 LNHNV and CDR2 YYDKDF (reference sequence). V lost 0 bases and J lost 7, with 5 bases in between. The CDR3 length is 12 residues. The CDR3 loop is CATSRDSYTQYF. The CDR3 DNA sequence: TGTGCCACCAGCAGAGATTCGTATACGCAGTATTTT.

This chain connects TRBV21-1 to TRBJ2-7; the tabulated D call, TRBD1, remains unverified against the DNA. TRBV21-1 is a documented pseudogene. This CDR3 contains 16 residues. The CDR3 reads CASSKGGQGEAYEQYV. CDR3 in DNA: TGTGCCAGCAGCAAAGGAGGCCAGGGTGAGGCTTACGAGCAGTACGTC.

The chain combines TRBV28 with TRBJ2-3; 9 positions agree with TRBD1. Looked up from germline, CDR1 is MDHEN and CDR2 is SYDVKM. The CDR3 is 16 amino acids. Germline trimming cut 5 bases from V and 2 bases from J; bases unmatched to any gene: 8. CDR3: CASSLTGTGTTDTQYF. CDR3 sequence (DNA): TGTGCCAGCAGTCTAACCGGGACAGGGACCACAGATACGCAGTATTTT.

Many counts were recorded for this clonotype. The genes are TRBV29-1 and TRBJ1-2; no firm D call. V was pared by 1 base and J by 2 bases, with 20 bases between. This CDR3 spans 17 amino acids. Germline V CDR1 and CDR2: SQVTM, ANQGSEA. In nucleotides, the CDR3 is TGCAGCGTTGAAGCCCTAGTGACCCCCACAGAGAACTATGGCTACACCTTC. Its protein is CSVEALVTPTENYGYTF.